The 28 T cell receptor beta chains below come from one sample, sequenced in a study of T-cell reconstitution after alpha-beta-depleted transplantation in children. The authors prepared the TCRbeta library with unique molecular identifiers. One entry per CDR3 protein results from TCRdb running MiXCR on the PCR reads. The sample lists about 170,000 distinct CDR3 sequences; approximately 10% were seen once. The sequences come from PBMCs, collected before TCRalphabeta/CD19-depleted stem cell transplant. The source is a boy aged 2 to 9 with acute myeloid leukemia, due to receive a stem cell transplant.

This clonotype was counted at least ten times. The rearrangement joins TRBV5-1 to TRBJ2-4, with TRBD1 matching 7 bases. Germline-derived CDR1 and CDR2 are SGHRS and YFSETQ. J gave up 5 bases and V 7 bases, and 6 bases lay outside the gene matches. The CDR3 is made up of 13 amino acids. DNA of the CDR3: TGCGCCAGCTCAGAGCAGGGGGAAAACATTCAGTACTTC. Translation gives CASSEQGENIQYF.

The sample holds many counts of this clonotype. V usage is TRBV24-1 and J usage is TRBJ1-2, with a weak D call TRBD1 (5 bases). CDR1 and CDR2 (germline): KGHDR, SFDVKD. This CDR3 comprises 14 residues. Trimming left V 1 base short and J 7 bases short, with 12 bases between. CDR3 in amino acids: CATSDLGQGGGYTF. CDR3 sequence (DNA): TGTGCCACCAGTGATTTAGGGCAGGGCGGTGGCTACACCTTC.

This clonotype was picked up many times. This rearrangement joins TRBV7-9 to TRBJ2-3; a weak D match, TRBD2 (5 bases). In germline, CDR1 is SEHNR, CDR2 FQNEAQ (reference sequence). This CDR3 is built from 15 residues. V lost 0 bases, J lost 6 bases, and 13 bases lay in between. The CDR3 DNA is TGTGCCAGCAGCTTAGCACTAGGAGCGACTGATACGCAGTATTTT. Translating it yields CASSLALGATDTQYF.

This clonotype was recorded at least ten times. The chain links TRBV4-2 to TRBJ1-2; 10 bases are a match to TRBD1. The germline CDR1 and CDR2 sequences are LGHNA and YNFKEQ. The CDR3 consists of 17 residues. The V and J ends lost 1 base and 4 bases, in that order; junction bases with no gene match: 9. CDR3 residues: CASSQAGQGHFSYGYTF. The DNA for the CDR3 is TGTGCCAGCAGCCAAGCGGGACAGGGGCACTTCAGCTATGGCTACACCTTC.

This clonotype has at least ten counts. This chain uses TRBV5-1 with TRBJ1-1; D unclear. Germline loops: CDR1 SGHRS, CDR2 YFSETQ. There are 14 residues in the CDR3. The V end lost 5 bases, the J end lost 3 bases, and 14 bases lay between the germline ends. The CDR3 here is CASSSYPGDTEAFF. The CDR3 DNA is TGCGCCAGCAGTTCATACCCTGGAGACACTGAAGCTTTCTTT.

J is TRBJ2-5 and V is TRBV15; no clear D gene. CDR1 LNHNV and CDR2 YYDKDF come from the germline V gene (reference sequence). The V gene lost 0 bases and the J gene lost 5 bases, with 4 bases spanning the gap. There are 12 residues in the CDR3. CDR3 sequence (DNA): TGTGCCACCAGCAGAGATTTGGAGACCCAGTACTTC. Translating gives CATSRDLETQYF.

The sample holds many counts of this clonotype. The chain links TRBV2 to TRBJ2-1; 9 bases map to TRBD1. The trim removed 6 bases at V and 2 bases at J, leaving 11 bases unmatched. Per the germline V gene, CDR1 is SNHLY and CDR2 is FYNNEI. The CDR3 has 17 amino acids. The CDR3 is CASRRAVQGAPYNEQFF. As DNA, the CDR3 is TGTGCCAGCAGAAGGGCGGTACAGGGGGCGCCCTACAATGAGCAGTTCTTC.

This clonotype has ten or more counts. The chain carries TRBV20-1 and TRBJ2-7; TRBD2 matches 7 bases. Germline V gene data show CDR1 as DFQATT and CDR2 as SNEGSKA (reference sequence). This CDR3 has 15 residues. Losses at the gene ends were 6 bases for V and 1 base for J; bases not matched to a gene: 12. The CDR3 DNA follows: TGCAGTGCGCGGCCCTTGATCGGGGGGTCCTACGAGCAGTACTTC. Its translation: CSARPLIGGSYEQYF.

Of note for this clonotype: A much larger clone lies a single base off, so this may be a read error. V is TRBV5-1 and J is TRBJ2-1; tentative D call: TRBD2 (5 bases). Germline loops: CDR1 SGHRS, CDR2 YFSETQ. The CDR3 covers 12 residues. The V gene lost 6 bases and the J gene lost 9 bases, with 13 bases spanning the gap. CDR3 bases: TGCGCCAGCAACAAAGGGAGCGGTGAGCAGTTCTTC. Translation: CASNKGSGEQFF.

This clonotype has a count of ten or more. CDR3 loop: CASTMGDGSIYGYTF. The CDR3 DNA sequence: TGTGCCAGCACGATGGGGGACGGATCAATCTATGGCTACACCTTC. The chain has TRBV27 and TRBJ1-2; maybe TRBD1 (5 bases). Germline CDR1 is MNHEY and CDR2 is SMNVEV (reference sequence). V was shortened by 7 bases and J by 4 bases, with 19 bases between the two germline ends. The CDR3 contains 15 residues.

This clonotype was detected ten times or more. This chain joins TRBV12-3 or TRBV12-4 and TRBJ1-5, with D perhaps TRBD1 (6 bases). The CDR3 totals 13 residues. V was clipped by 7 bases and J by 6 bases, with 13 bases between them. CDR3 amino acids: CASTRGISQPQHF. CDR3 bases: TGTGCCAGCACCAGGGGTATATCTCAGCCCCAGCATTTT.

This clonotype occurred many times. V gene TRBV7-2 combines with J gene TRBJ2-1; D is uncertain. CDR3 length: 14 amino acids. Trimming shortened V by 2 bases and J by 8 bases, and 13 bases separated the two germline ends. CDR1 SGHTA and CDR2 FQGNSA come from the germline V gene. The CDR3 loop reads CASSLPAQPDEQFF. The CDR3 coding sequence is TGTGCCAGCAGCTTACCAGCCCAGCCCGATGAGCAGTTCTTC.

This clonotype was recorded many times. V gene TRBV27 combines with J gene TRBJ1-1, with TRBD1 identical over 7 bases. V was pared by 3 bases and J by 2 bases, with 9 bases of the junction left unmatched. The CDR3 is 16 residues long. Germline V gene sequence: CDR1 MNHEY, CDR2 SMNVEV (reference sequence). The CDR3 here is CASSFDRTGANTEAFF. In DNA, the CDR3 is TGTGCCAGCAGTTTCGATAGGACAGGTGCCAACACTGAAGCTTTCTTT.

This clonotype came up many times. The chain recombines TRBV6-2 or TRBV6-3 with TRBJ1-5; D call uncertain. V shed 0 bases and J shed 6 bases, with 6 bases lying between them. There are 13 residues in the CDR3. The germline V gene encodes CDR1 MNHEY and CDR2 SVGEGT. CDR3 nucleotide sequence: TGTGCCAGCAGTTACTCGATTTCTCAGCCCCAGCATTTT. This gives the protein CASSYSISQPQHF.

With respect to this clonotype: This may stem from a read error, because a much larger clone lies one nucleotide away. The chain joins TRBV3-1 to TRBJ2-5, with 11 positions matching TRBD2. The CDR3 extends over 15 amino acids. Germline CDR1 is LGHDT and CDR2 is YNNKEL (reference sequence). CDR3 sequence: CASSHGLAGRETQSF. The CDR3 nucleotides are TGTGCCAGCAGCCACGGACTAGCGGGTAGGGAGACCCAGTCCTTC.

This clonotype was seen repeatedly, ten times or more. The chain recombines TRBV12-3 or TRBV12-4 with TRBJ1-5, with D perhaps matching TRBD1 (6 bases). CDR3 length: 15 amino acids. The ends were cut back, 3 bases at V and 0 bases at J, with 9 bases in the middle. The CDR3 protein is CASSLTGDSNQPQHF. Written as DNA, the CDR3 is TGTGCCAGCAGTTTGACAGGAGATAGCAATCAGCCCCAGCATTTT.

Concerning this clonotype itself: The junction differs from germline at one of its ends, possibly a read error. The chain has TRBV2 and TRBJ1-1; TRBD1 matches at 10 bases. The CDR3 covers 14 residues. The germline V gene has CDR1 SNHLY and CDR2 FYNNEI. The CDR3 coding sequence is TGTGCCTTCAGTCCCGGGACAGGGGTAACTGAAGCGTTCTTT. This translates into CAFSPGTGVTEAFF.

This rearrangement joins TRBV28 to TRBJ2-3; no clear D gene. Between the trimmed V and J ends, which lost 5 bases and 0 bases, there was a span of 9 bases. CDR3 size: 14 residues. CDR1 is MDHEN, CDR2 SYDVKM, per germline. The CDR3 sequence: CASSRVESTDTQYF. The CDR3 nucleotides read TGTGCCAGCAGTCGAGTGGAGAGCACAGATACGCAGTATTTT. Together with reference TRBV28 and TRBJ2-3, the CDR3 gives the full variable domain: DVKVTQSSRYLVKRTGEKVFLECVQDMDHENMFWYRQDPGLGLRLIYFSYDVKMKEKGDIPEGYSVSREKKERFSLILESASTNQTSMYLCASSRVESTDTQYFGPGTRLTVL.

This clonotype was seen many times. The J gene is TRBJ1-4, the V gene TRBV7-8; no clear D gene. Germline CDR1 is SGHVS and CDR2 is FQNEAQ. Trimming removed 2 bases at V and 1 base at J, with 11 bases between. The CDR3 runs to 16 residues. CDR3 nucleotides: TGTGCCAGCAGCTTATCTTCCAGGATAACTAATGAAAAACTGTTTTTT. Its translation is CASSLSSRITNEKLFF.

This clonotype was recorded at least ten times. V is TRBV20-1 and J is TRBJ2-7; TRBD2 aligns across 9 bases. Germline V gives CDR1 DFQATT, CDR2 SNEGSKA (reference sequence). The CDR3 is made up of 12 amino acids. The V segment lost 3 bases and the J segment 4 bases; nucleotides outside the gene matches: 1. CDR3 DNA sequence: TGCAGTGCTAGGCGGGAGGGGTACGAGCAGTACTTC. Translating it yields CSARREGYEQYF.

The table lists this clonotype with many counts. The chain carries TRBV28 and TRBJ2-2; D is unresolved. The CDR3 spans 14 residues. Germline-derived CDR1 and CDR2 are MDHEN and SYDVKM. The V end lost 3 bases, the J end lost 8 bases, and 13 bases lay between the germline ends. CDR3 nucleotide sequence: TGTGCCAGCAGTTTCTTAGAAACCTGGGGGGAGCTGTTTTTT. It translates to CASSFLETWGELFF. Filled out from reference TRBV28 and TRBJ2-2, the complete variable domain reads DVKVTQSSRYLVKRTGEKVFLECVQDMDHENMFWYRQDPGLGLRLIYFSYDVKMKEKGDIPEGYSVSREKKERFSLILESASTNQTSMYLCASSFLETWGELFFGEGSRLTVL.

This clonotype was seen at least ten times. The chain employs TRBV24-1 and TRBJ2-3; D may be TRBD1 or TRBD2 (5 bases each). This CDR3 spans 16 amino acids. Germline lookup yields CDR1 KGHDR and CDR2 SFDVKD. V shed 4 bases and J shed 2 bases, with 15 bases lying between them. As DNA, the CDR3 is TGTGCCACCAGTGACGTTTCTCGGGGCTACACAGATACGCAGTATTTT. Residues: CATSDVSRGYTDTQYF.

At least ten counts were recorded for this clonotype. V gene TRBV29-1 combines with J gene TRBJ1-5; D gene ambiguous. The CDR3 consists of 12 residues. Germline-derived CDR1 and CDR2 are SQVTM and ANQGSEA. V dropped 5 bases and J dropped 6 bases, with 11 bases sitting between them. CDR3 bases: TGCAGCGTTAGAGAGTTTGGTCAGCCCCAGCATTTT. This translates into CSVREFGQPQHF. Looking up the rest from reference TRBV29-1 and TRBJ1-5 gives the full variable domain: SAVISQKPSRDICQRGTSLTIQCQVDSQVTMMFWYRQQPGQSLTLIATANQGSEATYESGFVIDKFPISRPNLTFSTLTVSNMSPEDSSIYLCSVREFGQPQHFGDGTRLSIL.

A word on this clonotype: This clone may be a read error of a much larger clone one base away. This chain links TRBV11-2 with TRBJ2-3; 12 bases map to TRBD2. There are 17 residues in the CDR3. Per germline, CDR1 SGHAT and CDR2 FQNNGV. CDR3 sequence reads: CASSPRASGGAGDMQYF. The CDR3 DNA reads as TGTGCCAGCAGCCCAAGAGCTAGCGGGGGGGCCGGGGATATGCAGTATTTT. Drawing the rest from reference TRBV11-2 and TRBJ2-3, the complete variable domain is EAGVAQSPRYKIIEKRQSVAFWCNPISGHATLYWYQQILGQGPKLLIQFQNNGVVDDSQLPKDRFSAERLKGVDSTLKIQPAKLEDSAVYLCASSPRASGGAGDMQYFGPGTRLTVL.

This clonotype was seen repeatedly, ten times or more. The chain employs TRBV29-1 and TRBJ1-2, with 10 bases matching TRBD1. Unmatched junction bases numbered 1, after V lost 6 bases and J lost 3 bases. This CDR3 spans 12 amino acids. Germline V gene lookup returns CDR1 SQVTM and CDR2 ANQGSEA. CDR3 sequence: CSVGQGDYGYTF. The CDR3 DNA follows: TGCAGCGTAGGACAGGGGGACTATGGCTACACCTTC.

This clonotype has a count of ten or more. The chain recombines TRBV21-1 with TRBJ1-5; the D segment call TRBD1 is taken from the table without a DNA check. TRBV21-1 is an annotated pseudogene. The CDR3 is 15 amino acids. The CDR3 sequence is CASSKAGDPQRPQHF. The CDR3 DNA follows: TGTGCCAGCAGCAAAGCGGGGGACCCCCAGAGGCCCCAGCATTTT.

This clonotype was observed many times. The CDR3 is CSARGRQSNTEAFF. The CDR3 nucleotides are TGCAGTGCTAGAGGGCGGCAGTCGAACACTGAAGCTTTCTTT. The chain carries TRBV20-1 and TRBJ1-1; unclear D gene. V was cut by 1 base and J by 1 base, with 10 bases left in between. Germline values: CDR1 DFQATT, CDR2 SNEGSKA (reference sequence). CDR3 length: 14 amino acids.

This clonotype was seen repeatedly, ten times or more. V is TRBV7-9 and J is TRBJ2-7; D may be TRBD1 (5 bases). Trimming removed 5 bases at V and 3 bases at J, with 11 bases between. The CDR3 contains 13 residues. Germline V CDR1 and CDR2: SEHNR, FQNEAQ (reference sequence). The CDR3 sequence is CASSPIDSYEQYV. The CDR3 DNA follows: TGTGCCAGCAGCCCCATAGACAGCTACGAGCAGTACGTC.